The rows below give T cell receptor beta chains drawn from one sample of a study of blood T cell repertoires in COVID-19. Measured with immunoSEQ multiplex PCR; TCRdb has only the in-frame clones, and not every one. The sample records hundreds of thousands of clones, around 88% being singletons. Sequencing input: peripheral blood. These receptors were taken from a woman aged 30 to 39 who had recovered from COVID-19. CDR3s include the opening cysteine and the closing phenylalanine or tryptophan. The D gene is left open where the match is weak. Not all rows give a size; the values are once, few, many and, for expanded clones, a class.

CDR3	DNA	D	size	V	J
CASSLDRAYEQYF	TGTGCCAGCAGTTTGGACAGGGCCTACGAGCAGTACTTC	TRBD1	once	TRBV6-2/TRBV6-3	TRBJ2-7
CASSQGGGGHERYQASGNTIYF	TGCGCCAGCAGTCAAGGGGGCGGGGGGCACGAGCGGTACCAAGCCTCTGGAAACACCATATATTTT	NA	NA	TRBV23-1	TRBJ1-3
CASSPDRRREKLFF	TGTGCCAGCAGTCCCGACAGGCGGCGGGAAAAACTGTTTTTT	NA	NA	TRBV2	TRBJ1-4
CASTRGIFGSPRANTGELFF	TGTGCCAGCACCAGAGGGATTTTTGGGTCCCCAAGGGCGAACACCGGGGAGCTGTTTTTT	NA	NA	TRBV9	TRBJ2-2
CASSYPQGGQPQHF	TGTGCCAGCAGTTACCCACAGGGTGGACAGCCCCAGCATTTT	NA	NA	TRBV6-2/TRBV6-3	TRBJ1-5
CASSIGPGNTEAFF	TGTGCCAGTAGTATAGGTCCGGGAAACACTGAAGCTTTCTTT	NA	NA	TRBV19	TRBJ1-1
CASSEGAGYGYTF	TGTGCCAGCAGTGAAGGGGCCGGCTATGGCTACACCTTC	NA	NA	TRBV6-1	TRBJ1-2
CASSVTSVSDTQYF	TGTGCCAGCAGCGTGACTAGTGTGTCGGATACGCAGTATTTT	NA	NA	TRBV9	TRBJ2-3
CAWSPTGQSYGYTF	TGTGCCTGGTCTCCTACGGGACAGAGCTATGGCTACACCTTC	TRBD1	NA	TRBV30	TRBJ1-2
CATSDASPGRKAGELFF	TGTGCCACCAGTGATGCCTCCCCGGGAAGGAAAGCCGGGGAGCTGTTTTTT	NA	NA	TRBV24-1	TRBJ2-2
CASSVSGGPHNEQFF	TGTGCCAGCAGCGTAAGCGGGGGGCCCCACAATGAGCAGTTCTTC	TRBD2	NA	TRBV9	TRBJ2-1
CASSHRDRGNTGELFF	TGTGCCAGCTCACACCGGGACAGGGGGAACACCGGGGAGCTGTTTTTT	TRBD1	NA	TRBV18	TRBJ2-2
CASRDRDRANTEAFF	TGCGCCAGCAGGGACAGGGACAGGGCGAACACTGAAGCTTTCTTT	TRBD1	NA	TRBV5-1	TRBJ1-1
CASSPSGHGEDSPLHF	TGTGCCAGCTCACCAAGTGGCCATGGGGAGGATTCACCCCTCCACTTT	NA	NA	TRBV18	TRBJ1-6
CASSQEWRMNTEAFF	TGCGCCAGCAGCCAAGAATGGAGAATGAACACTGAAGCTTTCTTT	NA	NA	TRBV4-3	TRBJ1-1
CASSPTAGGELFF	TGTGCCAGCAGCCCCACGGCGGGCGGGGAGCTGTTTTTT	NA	NA	TRBV11-2	TRBJ2-2
CASSFRTANYEQYF	TGTGCCAGCAGCTTCCGGACAGCAAACTACGAGCAGTACTTC	NA	NA	TRBV13	TRBJ2-7
CASSEGGSGNTIYF	TGCGCCAGCAGCGAAGGGGGATCTGGAAACACCATATATTTT	NA	NA	TRBV5-1	TRBJ1-3
CASTRTSGGGLYEQYF	TGTGCCAGCACCCGGACTAGCGGGGGGGGGCTTTACGAGCAGTACTTC	TRBD2	NA	TRBV7-2	TRBJ2-7
CSVTQGESEAFF	TGCAGCGTGACACAGGGAGAATCTGAAGCTTTCTTT	NA	NA	TRBV29-1	TRBJ1-1
CASSPALGGETQYF	TGTGCCAGCAGCCCCGCCCTGGGGGGTGAGACCCAGTACTTC	NA	NA	TRBV11-2	TRBJ2-5
CASTGGARSIYF	TGTGCCAGCACCGGAGGCGCCAGGTCCATATATTTT	NA	NA	TRBV28	TRBJ1-3
CASSTFPPDSWAKDQPQHF	TGCGCCAGCAGTACTTTCCCTCCTGATAGTTGGGCCAAAGATCAGCCCCAGCATTTT	NA	NA	TRBV10-1	TRBJ1-5
CASSPTTGGSGNTIYF	TGTGCCAGCAGCCCTACGACAGGGGGCTCAGGAAACACCATATATTTT	TRBD1	NA	TRBV9	TRBJ1-3
CASSLAPGLGNNEQFF	TGCGCCAGCAGCTTGGCCCCGGGACTAGGCAACAATGAGCAGTTCTTC	TRBD2	NA	TRBV5-1	TRBJ2-1
CASGLGLAGFVDTQYF	TGTGCTAGTGGTTTGGGACTAGCGGGGTTTGTGGATACGCAGTATTTT	TRBD2	NA	TRBV12-5	TRBJ2-3
CASSLILAGNYNEQFF	TGCGCCAGCAGCTTGATCCTAGCGGGTAACTACAATGAGCAGTTCTTC	TRBD2	NA	TRBV5-1	TRBJ2-1
CASSLESVFPTPLHF	TGTGCCAGCAGCTTAGAGAGCGTCTTTCCCACACCCCTCCACTTT	NA	NA	TRBV11-1	TRBJ1-6
CASSAQGIWGEQYF	TGTGCCAGCAGTGCACAGGGTATCTGGGGCGAGCAGTACTTC	NA	NA	TRBV2	TRBJ2-7
CATSRDRGAETQYF	TGTGCCACCAGCAGAGATCGTGGGGCAGAGACCCAGTACTTC	NA	NA	TRBV15	TRBJ2-5
CASSSGTPYSNQPQHF	TGTGCCAGCAGTTCCGGGACACCGTATAGCAATCAGCCCCAGCATTTT	NA	NA	TRBV6-2/TRBV6-3	TRBJ1-5
CASSTGGGQPQHF	TGTGCCAGCAGTACAGGGGGTGGTCAGCCCCAGCATTTT	TRBD1	NA	TRBV6-5	TRBJ1-5
CASSLASASGGLETQYF	TGTGCCAGCAGCTTGGCCTCCGCTAGCGGGGGGCTAGAGACCCAGTACTTC	TRBD2	NA	TRBV5-8	TRBJ2-5
CASTEVSSYNSPLHF	TGTGCCAGCACCGAAGTGAGCTCCTATAATTCACCCCTCCACTTT	NA	NA	TRBV27	TRBJ1-6
CASSLGQDSNQPQHF	TGCGCCAGCAGCCTGGGGCAGGATAGCAATCAGCCCCAGCATTTT	NA	few	TRBV5-1	TRBJ1-5
CASHNRGDNADTQYF	TGTGCCAGCCATAACAGGGGAGACAATGCAGATACGCAGTATTTT	TRBD1	once	TRBV28	TRBJ2-3
CASEREGTDTQYF	TGTGCCAGCGAACGGGAAGGTACAGATACGCAGTATTTT	NA	NA	TRBV10-3	TRBJ2-3
CASSRTSGVTDTQYF	TGTGCCAGCAGCAGGACTAGCGGGGTAACAGATACGCAGTATTTT	TRBD2	NA	TRBV5-8	TRBJ2-3
CATSDTPGQGGYGYTF	TGTGCCACCAGTGACACTCCGGGACAGGGTGGCTATGGCTACACCTTC	TRBD1	few	TRBV24-1	TRBJ1-2
CASSQDFQTLDTQYF	TGCGCCAGCAGCCAAGATTTCCAAACTCTAGATACGCAGTATTTT	NA	NA	TRBV4-3	TRBJ2-3
CASSYWSRQPQHF	TGTGCCAGCAGTTACTGGAGTCGTCAGCCCCAGCATTTT	NA	many	TRBV6-2/TRBV6-3	TRBJ1-5
CASSLAWTGGHEQYF	TGTGCCAGCAGCTTAGCGTGGACAGGGGGCCACGAGCAGTACTTC	TRBD1	NA	TRBV7-2	TRBJ2-7
CASSIGKRCTF	TGTGCCAGTAGTATCGGGAAGCGCTGCACCTTC	NA	NA	TRBV19	TRBJ1-2
CASSESFGGGISETQYF	TGCGCCAGCAGTGAGTCCTTCGGCGGGGGGATATCAGAGACCCAGTACTTC	TRBD2	NA	TRBV10-1	TRBJ2-5
CASTRDRGDQPQHF	TGTGCCAGCACCCGGGACAGGGGGGATCAGCCCCAGCATTTT	TRBD1	NA	TRBV5-5	TRBJ1-5